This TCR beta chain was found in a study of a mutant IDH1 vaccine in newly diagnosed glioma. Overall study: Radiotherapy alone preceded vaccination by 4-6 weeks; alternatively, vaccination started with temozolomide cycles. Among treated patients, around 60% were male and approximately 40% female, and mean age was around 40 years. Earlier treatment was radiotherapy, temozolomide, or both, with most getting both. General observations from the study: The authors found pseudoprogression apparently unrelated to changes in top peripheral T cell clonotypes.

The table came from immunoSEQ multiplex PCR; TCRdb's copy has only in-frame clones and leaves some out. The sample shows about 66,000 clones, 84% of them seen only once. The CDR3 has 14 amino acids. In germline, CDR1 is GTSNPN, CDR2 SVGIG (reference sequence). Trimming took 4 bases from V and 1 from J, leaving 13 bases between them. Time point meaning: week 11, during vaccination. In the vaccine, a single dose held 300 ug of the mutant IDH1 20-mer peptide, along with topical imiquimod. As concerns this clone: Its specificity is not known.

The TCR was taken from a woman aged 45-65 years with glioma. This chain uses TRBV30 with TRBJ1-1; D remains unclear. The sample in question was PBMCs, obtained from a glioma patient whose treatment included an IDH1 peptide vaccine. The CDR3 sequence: CAWTRRSSNTEAFF. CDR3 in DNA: TGTGCCTGGACCCGAAGATCCTCGAACACTGAAGCTTTCTTT.